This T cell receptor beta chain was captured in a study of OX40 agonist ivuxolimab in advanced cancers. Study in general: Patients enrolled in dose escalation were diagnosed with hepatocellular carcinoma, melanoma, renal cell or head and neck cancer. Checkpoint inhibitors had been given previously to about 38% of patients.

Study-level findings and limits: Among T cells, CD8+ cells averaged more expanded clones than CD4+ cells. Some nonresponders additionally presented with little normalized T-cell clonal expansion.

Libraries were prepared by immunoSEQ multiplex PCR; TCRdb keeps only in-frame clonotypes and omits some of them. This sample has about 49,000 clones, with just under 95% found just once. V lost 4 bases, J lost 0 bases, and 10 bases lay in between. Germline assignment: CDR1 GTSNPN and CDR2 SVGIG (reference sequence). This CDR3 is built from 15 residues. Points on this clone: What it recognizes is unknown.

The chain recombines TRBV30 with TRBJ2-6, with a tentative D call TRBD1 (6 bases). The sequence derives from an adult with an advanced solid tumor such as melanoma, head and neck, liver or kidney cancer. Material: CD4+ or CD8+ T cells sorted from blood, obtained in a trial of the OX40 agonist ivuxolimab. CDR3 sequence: CAWTTGYSGANVLTF. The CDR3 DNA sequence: TGTGCCTGGACGACAGGTTACTCTGGGGCCAACGTCCTGACTTTC.